The entry below describes one TCR beta chain. Allocation to cohorts depended on clinical history reported by the participants. This sample was taken from a study of blood T cell repertoires in COVID-19. Germline V gives CDR1 MNHEY, CDR2 SVGEGT. V lost 4 bases to trimming and J lost 5 bases, with 8 bases between them. There are 13 residues in the CDR3. Profiling relied on immunoSEQ multiplex PCR, and the TCRdb table lists in-frame clones only, not all of them. The table lists roughly 180,000 clones, about 83% of them singletons. Sequencing input: PBMCs or T cells enriched from blood (not recorded which). The sequence came from a woman between 50 and 59 years old in a cohort exposed to, infected with or recovered from COVID-19 (not recorded which). The gene calls are TRBV6-2 or TRBV6-3 and TRBJ2-2; D might be TRBD1 (6 bases). CDR3 bases: TGTGCCAGCAGTTTAGGGGGTACCGGGGAGCTGTTTTTT. Its translation: CASSLGGTGELFF.